The 27 T cell receptor beta chains in this list originate from one sample, sequenced in a study of blood T cell repertoires in COVID-19. Some clones are missing from TCRdb's copy, which holds only in-frame ones; the method was immunoSEQ multiplex PCR. The sample has 100,000 to 150,000 clones, under 85% seen once. The specimen was peripheral blood. These receptors originate from a man in his sixties with acute or convalescent COVID-19.

V gene TRBV11-2 combines with J gene TRBJ1-1; D uncertain. CDR1 and CDR2 (germline): SGHAT, FQNNGV. V was pared by 2 bases and J by 0 bases, with 10 bases between. The CDR3 consists of 15 residues. The CDR3 bases are TGTGCCAGCAGCTTATCTCCCTCTTTGAACACTGAAGCTTTCTTT. Amino acids: CASSLSPSLNTEAFF.

This clone was counted a single time. The V gene is TRBV7-9, the J gene TRBJ2-1, with TRBD1 matching over 9 bases. After removal of 5 bases from V and 8 bases from J, the junction contained 13 bases not matched to a gene. Germline values: CDR1 SEHNR, CDR2 FQNEAQ (reference sequence). CDR3 length: 16 residues. The CDR3 region is CASSLSSGTGFYEQFF. CDR3 nucleotides: TGTGCCAGCAGCCTCAGCTCCGGGACAGGGTTCTATGAGCAGTTCTTC.

V gene TRBV4-1 combines with J gene TRBJ2-7; D uncertain. Trimming removed 1 base at V and 9 bases at J, with 16 bases between. This CDR3 region has 14 residues. CDR1 and CDR2 from the germline V gene are MGHRA and YSYEKL. The CDR3 here is CASSQAGLPVVQYF. Written as DNA, the CDR3 is TGCGCCAGCAGCCAAGCGGGTTTACCGGTTGTGCAGTACTTC.

The chain is built from TRBV5-5 and TRBJ2-7; 14 bases are a match to TRBD2. This CDR3 spans 16 amino acids. Germline loops: CDR1 SGHKS, CDR2 YYEKEE (reference sequence). J lost 3 bases, V lost 4 bases, and 6 bases had no gene match. The CDR3 here is CASSGGLAGAYYEQYF. The CDR3 DNA follows: TGTGCCAGCAGCGGGGGACTAGCGGGAGCGTACTACGAGCAGTACTTC.

This clone was detected only once. Distinct nucleotide sequences in the sample also encode this CDR3. This rearrangement joins TRBV18 to TRBJ2-3; weak D call: TRBD1 (7 bases). V gave up 3 bases and J gave up 3 bases, with 13 bases separating them. This CDR3 spans 15 amino acids. Germline values: CDR1 KGHSH, CDR2 LQKENI. The CDR3: CASSPLQGRTDTQYF. The CDR3 DNA reads as TGTGCCAGCTCACCCTTACAGGGGAGGACAGATACGCAGTATTTT.

The V gene is TRBV9, the J gene TRBJ2-1; 16 bases match TRBD2. This CDR3 region has 17 residues. V dropped 3 bases and J dropped 7; count of bases not matched to a gene: 7. The germline gives CDR1 SGDLS, CDR2 YYNGEE. CDR3 sequence: CASSGGLAGGPWNEQFF. The DNA of the CDR3 is TGTGCCAGCAGCGGGGGACTAGCGGGAGGGCCTTGGAATGAGCAGTTCTTC.

This chain uses TRBV24-1 with TRBJ1-1, with 9 bases fitting TRBD1. This CDR3 has 12 residues. The J segment lost 11 bases and the V segment lost 5 bases, leaving 5 bases of the junction unmatched. Germline-derived CDR1 and CDR2 are KGHDR and SFDVKD. The CDR3 bases are TGTGCCACCAGTGGTTCGACAGGGGGTGCTTTCTTT. It is translated as CATSGSTGGAFF.

This rearrangement joins TRBV6-5 to TRBJ2-1; 10 bases are a match to TRBD2. Germline lookup yields CDR1 MNHEY and CDR2 SVGAGI. The V segment lost 6 bases and the J segment 4 bases; nucleotides outside the gene matches: 6. The CDR3 runs to 15 residues. This chain's CDR3 is CASSRGTSAYNEQFF. The CDR3, as DNA: TGTGCCAGCAGCCGAGGGACTAGCGCGTACAATGAGCAGTTCTTC.

This clone was detected only once. The chain recombines TRBV4-1 with TRBJ1-5, with a possible D match to TRBD1 (5 bases). Germline V lookup: CDR1 MGHRA, CDR2 YSYEKL. The CDR3 runs 13 residues. V shed 11 bases and J shed 6 bases, with 17 bases lying between them. The CDR3 loop is CAPAERGCQPQHF. The CDR3 region has the DNA TGCGCCCCGGCAGAACGGGGGTGTCAGCCCCAGCATTTT.

Written as DNA, the CDR3 is TGCGCCAGCAGCTACCGTTTGAGCGGCCTCAACACCGGGGAGCTGTTTTTT. It is translated as CASSYRLSGLNTGELFF. This chain connects TRBV5-1 to TRBJ2-2, with a possible D match to TRBD2 (5 bases). Germline loops: CDR1 SGHRS, CDR2 YFSETQ. There are 17 residues in the CDR3. The germline V and J ends were trimmed by 3 bases and 2 bases, with 17 bases remaining between them.

J is TRBJ1-1 and V is TRBV30, with D unclear. Germline V CDR1 and CDR2: GTSNPN, SVGIG (reference sequence). The CDR3 totals 13 residues. V was pared by 1 base and J by 0 bases, with 6 bases between. CDR3 residues: CAWSAEMNTEAFF. CDR3 sequence (DNA): TGTGCCTGGAGTGCGGAGATGAACACTGAAGCTTTCTTT.

The chain combines TRBV9 with TRBJ1-2, with unresolved D. Trimming took 0 bases from V and 1 from J, leaving 7 bases between them. The germline V gene has CDR1 SGDLS and CDR2 YYNGEE. CDR3 length: 14 amino acids. This chain's CDR3 is CASSVDQVNYGYTF. CDR3 DNA: TGTGCCAGCAGCGTAGATCAGGTTAACTATGGCTACACCTTC.

This sequence joins TRBV30 and TRBJ2-1; possibly TRBD2 for D (5 bases). Germline V gene lookup returns CDR1 GTSNPN and CDR2 SVGIG (reference sequence). The CDR3 runs to 16 residues. V lost 2 bases and J 0 bases, leaving 14 bases between the germline ends. CDR3 sequence (DNA): TGTGCCTGGAGTCAAGGGAGAGGGAGCTCCTACAATGAGCAGTTCTTC. Its protein is CAWSQGRGSSYNEQFF.

The V gene is TRBV28, the J gene TRBJ2-7, with 8 bases identical to TRBD2. The junction had 11 bases not matched to a gene; V was cut back by 6 bases and J by 4 bases. CDR3 length: 15 amino acids. Per germline, CDR1 MDHEN and CDR2 SYDVKM. The CDR3 DNA is TGTGCCAGCAGCCCCGGGGGGGGAACGGTATACGAGCAGTACTTC. Its protein product is CASSPGGGTVYEQYF.

V is TRBV19 and J is TRBJ1-6; 9 nucleotides agree with TRBD1. Germline V gene sequence: CDR1 LNHDA, CDR2 SQIVND (reference sequence). This CDR3 comprises 19 residues. After removal of 7 bases from V and 3 bases from J, the junction contained 16 bases not matched to a gene. The CDR3 sequence is CASTPTWTGAEIYNSPLHF. CDR3 nucleotide sequence: TGTGCCAGTACCCCAACCTGGACAGGGGCCGAAATCTATAATTCACCCCTCCACTTT.

The chain carries TRBV18 and TRBJ1-2, with TRBD1 matching over 8 bases. With 3 bases clipped from V and 4 bases from J, the junction kept 4 bases outside the gene matches. Germline loops: CDR1 KGHSH, CDR2 LQKENI. This CDR3 is 14 amino acids long. CDR3 sequence reads: CASSPLGQGYGYTF. CDR3 in DNA: TGTGCCAGCTCACCCTTAGGACAGGGCTATGGCTACACCTTC.

Only a few counts were recorded for this clone. The J gene is TRBJ2-7, the V gene TRBV27, with D tentatively TRBD2 (5 bases). CDR1 is MNHEY, CDR2 SMNVEV, per germline (reference sequence). The V gene lost 3 bases and the J gene lost 2 bases, with 11 bases spanning the gap. CDR3 length: 14 amino acids. The CDR3 coding sequence is TGTGCCAGCAGTTTGGACGGGAACCCCTACGAGCAGTACTTC. Residues: CASSLDGNPYEQYF.

This CDR3 reads CASSSIAGGESGANVLTF. CDR3 DNA sequence: TGTGCCAGCAGCTCAATAGCGGGAGGAGAATCTGGGGCCAACGTCCTGACTTTC. This chain connects TRBV5-6 to TRBJ2-6; 10 bases agree with TRBD2. This CDR3 is built from 18 residues. The germline V gene has CDR1 SGHDT and CDR2 YYEEEE. V shed 3 bases and J 1 base; nucleotides not matched to a gene: 7.

CDR3 bases: TGTGCCAGCAGTTTACCGGGGGGATACTCACCCCTCCACTTT. Translating it yields CASSLPGGYSPLHF. J is TRBJ1-6 and V is TRBV28, with a possible D match to TRBD1 (5 bases). Looked up from germline, CDR1 is MDHEN and CDR2 is SYDVKM. Trimming left V 2 bases short and J 10 bases short, with 12 bases between. CDR3 size: 14 residues.

CDR3 coding DNA: TGCAGCGTTGCCCTCGGCAGCCCAGGGTACGAGCAGTACTTC. It specifies CSVALGSPGYEQYF. This chain joins TRBV29-1 and TRBJ2-7; possibly TRBD1 for D (5 bases). V lost 4 bases, J lost 4 bases, and 17 bases lay in between. Germline lookup yields CDR1 SQVTM and CDR2 ANQGSEA. This CDR3 region has 14 residues.

J is TRBJ2-1 and V is TRBV5-1; no reliable D call. Germline V gene lookup returns CDR1 SGHRS and CDR2 YFSETQ. CDR3 length equals 13 residues. V lost 0 bases and J 5 bases, leaving 6 bases between the germline ends. CDR3 region: CASSLDYNNEQFF. CDR3 DNA: TGCGCCAGCAGCTTGGATTACAACAATGAGCAGTTCTTC.

In its sample, this clone was seen a few times. The rearrangement joins TRBV27 to TRBJ2-1, with TRBD2 matching 7 bases. CDR1 and CDR2 (germline): MNHEY, SMNVEV (reference sequence). This CDR3 region has 15 residues. V was pared by 8 bases and J by 9 bases, with 16 bases of the junction left unmatched. The CDR3, as DNA: TGTGCCAGCGCCGCCACAGCGGGACCCCCGAGTGAGCAGTTCTTC. Encoded protein: CASAATAGPPSEQFF.

The V gene is TRBV10-1, the J gene TRBJ2-3, with 8 bases fitting TRBD2. Germline V gene lookup returns CDR1 WNHNN and CDR2 SYGVQD (reference sequence). The length of the CDR3 is 15 residues. V lost 4 bases and J lost 4; bases outside the gene matches: 7. CDR3 sequence (DNA): TGCGCCAGCAGTGGAGCGGGAGCTGGAGCAGATACGCAGTATTTT. Translating gives CASSGAGAGADTQYF.

The V and J genes are TRBV6-1 and TRBJ1-1; unclear D gene. Germline CDR1 and CDR2: MNHNS and SASEGT. With 2 bases removed from V and 4 bases from J, the gap between germline ends came to 11 bases. The CDR3 length is 14 residues. DNA for the CDR3: TGTGCCAGCAGTGAATATCAAGCGGGCACTGAAGCTTTCTTT. It translates to CASSEYQAGTEAFF.

The chain employs TRBV19 and TRBJ1-5; D is unclear. In germline, CDR1 is LNHDA, CDR2 SQIVND (reference sequence). The CDR3 consists of 16 residues. V was cut by 3 bases and J by 0 bases, with 12 bases left in between. In DNA, the CDR3 is TGTGCCAGTAGTATCCGGGTATCGAGTAGCAATCAGCCCCAGCATTTT. It yields the protein CASSIRVSSSNQPQHF.

The J gene is TRBJ1-1, the V gene TRBV5-4; D may be TRBD1 (5 bases). Germline-derived CDR1 and CDR2 are SGHNT and YYREEE (reference sequence). CDR3 length: 15 residues. Between the trimmed V and J ends, which lost 3 bases and 7 bases, there was a span of 19 bases. CDR3 in DNA: TGTGCCAGCAGCTATGTGGACATCCCGTCTGGTGAAGCTTTCTTT. Translating gives CASSYVDIPSGEAFF.

The chain combines TRBV3-1 (or the pseudogene TRBV3-2) with TRBJ1-5, with 9 nucleotides matching TRBD1. Germline CDR1 LGHDT, CDR2 YNNKEL (reference sequence). CDR3 length: 17 residues. The junction had 13 bases not matched to a gene; V was cut back by 2 bases and J by 8 bases. The CDR3 protein is CASSQMPQGARGKPQHF. The CDR3 DNA is TGTGCCAGCAGCCAAATGCCACAGGGGGCGCGGGGGAAGCCCCAGCATTTT.